This T cell receptor (beta chain) was captured in a study of T cells in Graves' hyperthyroidism and ophthalmopathy. Findings of the study overall: Clonotypes that were expanded in thyroid above 0.001 mostly appeared in blood too.

Trimming cost V 5 bases and J 4 bases; bases outside gene matches: 7. This CDR3 contains 14 residues. Germline V gene data show CDR1 as DFQATT and CDR2 as SNEGSKA (reference sequence). On this clonotype: As yet, its antigen is unknown.

Amplified regions were TCR beta CDR3 sequences from RNA transcripts. Primed by the HTBI set, a first-round RT-PCR was run on the TCR CDR3. TCRdb re-derived calls from the multiplex PCR reads in MiXCR, one entry per CDR3 protein. The sample includes some 500,000 distinct CDR3 sequences, roughly 25% of them seen just once. The sequence was collected from a woman younger than 45 with Graves' ophthalmopathy. Sequencing was performed on blood. V gene TRBV20-1 combines with J gene TRBJ2-7, with TRBD2 matching 11 bases. The CDR3 nucleotides are TGCAGTGCTGATAGCGGGGGGGCGGGATACGAGCAGTACTTC. This sequence encodes CSADSGGAGYEQYF.